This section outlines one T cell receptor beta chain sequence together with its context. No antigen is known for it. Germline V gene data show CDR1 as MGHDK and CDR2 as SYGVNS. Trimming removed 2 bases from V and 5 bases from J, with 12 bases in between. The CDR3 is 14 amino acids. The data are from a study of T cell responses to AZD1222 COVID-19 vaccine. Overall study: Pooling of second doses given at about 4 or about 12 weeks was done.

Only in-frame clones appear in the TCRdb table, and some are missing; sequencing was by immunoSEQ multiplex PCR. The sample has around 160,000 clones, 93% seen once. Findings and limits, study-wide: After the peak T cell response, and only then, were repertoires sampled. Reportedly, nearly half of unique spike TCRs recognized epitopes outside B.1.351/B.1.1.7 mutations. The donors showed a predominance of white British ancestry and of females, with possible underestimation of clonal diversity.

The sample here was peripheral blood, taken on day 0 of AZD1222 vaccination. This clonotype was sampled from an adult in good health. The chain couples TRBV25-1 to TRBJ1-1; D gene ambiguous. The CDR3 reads CASSEVGRATEAFF. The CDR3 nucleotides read TGTGCCAGCAGTGAAGTGGGGAGGGCTACTGAAGCTTTCTTT.